This T cell receptor beta chain was identified in a study of CD8 T cells in ankylosing spondylitis. Findings and limits, study-wide: Some of these motif variants have turned up before, in reports on reactive arthritis synovial fluid and blood.

In TCRdb, the 5' RACE reads were re-called with MiXCR into one record per CDR3 protein. The repertoire holds about 340,000 distinct CDR3 sequences, with under 15% as singletons. CDR3 length: 16 amino acids. V lost 3 bases and J 0 bases, leaving 16 bases between the germline ends. Germline V gene sequence: CDR1 SGHRS, CDR2 YFSETQ. Turning to this clonotype: Its matching antigen is unknown.

The source is a male donor with ankylosing spondylitis or in good health (not recorded which). The chain joins TRBV5-1 to TRBJ2-7; no clear D gene. The sequencing input was blood, either unsorted or a sorted T cell fraction (not recorded which). DNA for the CDR3: TGCGCCAGCAGCTCCTCTACTGGGCAGAGCTCCTACGAGCAGTACTTC. It encodes CASSSSTGQSSYEQYF.